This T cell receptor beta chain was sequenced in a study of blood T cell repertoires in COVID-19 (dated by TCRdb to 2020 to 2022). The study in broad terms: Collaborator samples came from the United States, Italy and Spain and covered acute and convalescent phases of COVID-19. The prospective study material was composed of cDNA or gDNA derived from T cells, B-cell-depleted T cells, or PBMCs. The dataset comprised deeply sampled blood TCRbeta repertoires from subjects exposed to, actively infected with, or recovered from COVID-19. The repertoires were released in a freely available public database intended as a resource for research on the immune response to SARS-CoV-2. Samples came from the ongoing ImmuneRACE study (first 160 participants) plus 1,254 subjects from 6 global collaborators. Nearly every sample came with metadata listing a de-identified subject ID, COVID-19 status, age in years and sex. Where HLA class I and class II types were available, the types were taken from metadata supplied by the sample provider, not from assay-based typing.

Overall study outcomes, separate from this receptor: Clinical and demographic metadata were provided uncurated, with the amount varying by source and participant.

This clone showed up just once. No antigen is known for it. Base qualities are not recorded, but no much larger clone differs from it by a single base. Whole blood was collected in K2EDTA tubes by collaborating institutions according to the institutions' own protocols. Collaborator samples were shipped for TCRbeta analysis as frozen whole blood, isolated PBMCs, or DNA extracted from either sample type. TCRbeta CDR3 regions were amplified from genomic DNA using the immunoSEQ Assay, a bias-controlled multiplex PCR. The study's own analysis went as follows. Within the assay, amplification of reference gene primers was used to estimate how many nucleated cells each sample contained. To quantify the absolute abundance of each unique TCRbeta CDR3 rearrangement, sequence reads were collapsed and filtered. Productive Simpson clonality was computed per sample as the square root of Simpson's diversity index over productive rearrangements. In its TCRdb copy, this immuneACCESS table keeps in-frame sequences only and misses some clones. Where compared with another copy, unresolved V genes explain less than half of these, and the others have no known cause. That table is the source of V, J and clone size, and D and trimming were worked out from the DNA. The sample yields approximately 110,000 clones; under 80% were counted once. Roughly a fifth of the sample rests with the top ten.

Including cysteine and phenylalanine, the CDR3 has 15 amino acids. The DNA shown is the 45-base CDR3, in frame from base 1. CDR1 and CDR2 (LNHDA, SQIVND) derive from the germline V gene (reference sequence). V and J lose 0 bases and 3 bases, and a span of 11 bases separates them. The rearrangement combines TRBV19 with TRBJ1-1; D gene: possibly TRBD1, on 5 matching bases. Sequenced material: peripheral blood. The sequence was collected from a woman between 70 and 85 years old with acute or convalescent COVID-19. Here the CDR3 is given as CASSIDRALDTEAFF. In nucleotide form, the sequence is TGTGCCAGTAGTATAGACAGGGCTTTGGACACTGAAGCTTTCTTT.